This TCR beta chain was observed in a study of early T cells in non-severe SARS-CoV-2 infection. Study summary: Unsorted whole blood bulk RNA was sequenced, with unpaired chains.

V gave up 3 bases and J gave up 1 base, with 8 bases separating them. The CDR3 loop spans 13 amino acids. CDR1 DFQATT and CDR2 SNEGSKA come from the germline V gene (reference sequence). Concerning this clonotype: Antigen specificity is unknown.

Individual cDNA molecules each received unique molecular identifiers attached to them. Each CDR3 protein is one row after TCRdb ran MiXCR on the 5' RACE reads. The data show about 48,000 distinct CDR3 sequences, with around 6% seen just once and around 4.4% held by the top ten. Study results and caveats: Sequences matched to VDJdb favored anti-spike CD8 responses, while private and CD4 specificities were missed.

The chain combines TRBV20-1 with TRBJ2-3; D remains ambiguous. Sequenced sample: whole blood. This clonotype was obtained from an adult who was a healthcare worker with PCR-confirmed SARS-CoV-2 infection or an uninfected control (not recorded which). CDR3 amino acids: CSASPLGTDTQYF. The CDR3 DNA is TGCAGTGCTAGCCCGCTCGGCACAGATACGCAGTATTTT.